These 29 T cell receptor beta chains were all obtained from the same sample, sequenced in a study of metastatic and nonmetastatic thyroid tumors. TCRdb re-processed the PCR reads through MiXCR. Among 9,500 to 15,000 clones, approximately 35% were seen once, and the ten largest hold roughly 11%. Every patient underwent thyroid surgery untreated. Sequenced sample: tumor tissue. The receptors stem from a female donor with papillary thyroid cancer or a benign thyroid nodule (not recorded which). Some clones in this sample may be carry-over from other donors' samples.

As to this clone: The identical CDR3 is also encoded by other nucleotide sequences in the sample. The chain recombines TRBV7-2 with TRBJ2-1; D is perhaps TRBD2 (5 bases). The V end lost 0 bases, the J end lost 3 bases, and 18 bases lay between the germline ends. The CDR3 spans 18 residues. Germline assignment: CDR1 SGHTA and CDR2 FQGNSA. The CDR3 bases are TGTGCCAGCAGCTTAGCTCGGGGTCTAGCTGAAATCTACAATGAGCAGTTCTTC. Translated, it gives CASSLARGLAEIYNEQFF.

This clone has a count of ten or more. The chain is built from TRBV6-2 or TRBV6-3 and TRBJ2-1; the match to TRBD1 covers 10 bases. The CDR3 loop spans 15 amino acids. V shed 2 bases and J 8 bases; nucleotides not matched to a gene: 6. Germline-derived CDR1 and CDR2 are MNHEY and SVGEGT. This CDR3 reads CASSYAGQGRYEQFF. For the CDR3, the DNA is TGTGCCAGCAGTTACGCGGGACAGGGGCGATATGAGCAGTTCTTC.

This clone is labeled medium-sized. CDR3 residues: CASSYSGTGGLYEQYF. The CDR3 nucleotides read TGTGCCAGCAGTTACTCGGGTACAGGGGGCTTGTACGAGCAGTACTTC. The chain couples TRBV6-5 to TRBJ2-7; TRBD1 agrees at 9 bases. The CDR3 consists of 16 residues. With V trimmed by 0 bases and J by 4 bases, 7 bases remained unmatched. CDR1 and CDR2 (germline): MNHEY, SVGAGI.

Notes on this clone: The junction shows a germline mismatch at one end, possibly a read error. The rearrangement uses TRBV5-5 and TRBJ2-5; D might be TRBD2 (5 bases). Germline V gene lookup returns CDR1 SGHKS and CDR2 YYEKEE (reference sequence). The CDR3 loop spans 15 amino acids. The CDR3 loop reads CASSLVGTGWETHYF. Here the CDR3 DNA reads TGTGCCAGCAGCTTGGTGGGCACGGGATGGGAGACCCATTACTTC.

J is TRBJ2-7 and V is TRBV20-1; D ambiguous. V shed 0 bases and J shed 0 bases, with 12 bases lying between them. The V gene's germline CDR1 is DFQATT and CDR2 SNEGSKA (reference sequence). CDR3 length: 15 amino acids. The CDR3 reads CSARDVAENSYEQYF. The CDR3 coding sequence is TGCAGTGCTAGAGATGTGGCAGAAAACTCCTACGAGCAGTACTTC.

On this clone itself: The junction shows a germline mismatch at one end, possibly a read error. CDR3 sequence (DNA): TGCAGTGCTAGGTCCCCTAAAACTGAAGCTTTATTT. Translated, it gives CSARSPKTEALF. The rearrangement joins TRBV20-1 to TRBJ1-1; D unclear. Per the germline V gene, CDR1 is DFQATT and CDR2 is SNEGSKA (reference sequence). This CDR3 has 12 amino acids.

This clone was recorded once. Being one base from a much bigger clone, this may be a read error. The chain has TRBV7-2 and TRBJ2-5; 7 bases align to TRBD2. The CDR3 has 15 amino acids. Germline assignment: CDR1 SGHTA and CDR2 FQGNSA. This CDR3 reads CASGSGGGGKESQYF. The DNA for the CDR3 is TGTGCCAGCGGATCTGGGGGGGGAGGAAAAGAGAGCCAGTACTTC.

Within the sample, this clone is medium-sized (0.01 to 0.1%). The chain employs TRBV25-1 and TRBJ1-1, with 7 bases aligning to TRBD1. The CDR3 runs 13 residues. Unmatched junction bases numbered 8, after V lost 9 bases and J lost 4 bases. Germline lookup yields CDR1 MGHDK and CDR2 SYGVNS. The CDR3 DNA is TGTGCCAGGGATAACAGGGGAAGCACTGAAGCTTTCTTT. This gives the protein CARDNRGSTEAFF.

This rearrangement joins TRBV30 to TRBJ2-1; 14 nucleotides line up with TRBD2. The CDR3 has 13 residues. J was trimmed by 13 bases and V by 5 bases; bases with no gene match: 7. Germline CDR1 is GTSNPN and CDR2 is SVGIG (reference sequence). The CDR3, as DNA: TGTGCCTGGGATAGACTAGCGGGAGGGGAACAGTTCTTC. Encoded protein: CAWDRLAGGEQFF.

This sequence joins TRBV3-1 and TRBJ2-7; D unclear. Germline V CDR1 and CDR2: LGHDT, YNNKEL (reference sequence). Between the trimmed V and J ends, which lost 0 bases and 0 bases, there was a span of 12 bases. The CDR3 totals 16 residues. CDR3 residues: CASSQDVALSSYEQYF. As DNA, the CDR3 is TGTGCCAGCAGCCAAGATGTCGCATTAAGCTCCTACGAGCAGTACTTC.

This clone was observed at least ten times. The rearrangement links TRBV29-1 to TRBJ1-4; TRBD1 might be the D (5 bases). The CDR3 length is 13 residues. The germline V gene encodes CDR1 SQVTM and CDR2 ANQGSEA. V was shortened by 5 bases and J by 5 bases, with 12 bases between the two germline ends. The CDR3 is CSVSGTQNEKLFF. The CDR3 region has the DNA TGCAGCGTTTCCGGGACGCAAAATGAAAAACTGTTTTTT.

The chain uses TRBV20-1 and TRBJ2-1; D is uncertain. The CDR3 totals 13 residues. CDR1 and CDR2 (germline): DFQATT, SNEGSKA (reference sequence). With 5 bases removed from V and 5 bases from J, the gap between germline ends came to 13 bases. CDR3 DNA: TGCAGTGCTGCGGCTCGGAGTAACAATGAGCAGTTCTTC. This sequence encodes CSAAARSNNEQFF.

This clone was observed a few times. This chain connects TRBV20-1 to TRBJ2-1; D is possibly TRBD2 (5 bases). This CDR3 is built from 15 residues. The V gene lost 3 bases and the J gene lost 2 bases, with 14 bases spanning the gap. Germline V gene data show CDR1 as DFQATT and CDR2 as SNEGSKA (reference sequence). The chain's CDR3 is CSARSIGSTYNEQFF. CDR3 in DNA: TGCAGTGCTAGGTCTATAGGGAGTACCTACAATGAGCAGTTCTTC.

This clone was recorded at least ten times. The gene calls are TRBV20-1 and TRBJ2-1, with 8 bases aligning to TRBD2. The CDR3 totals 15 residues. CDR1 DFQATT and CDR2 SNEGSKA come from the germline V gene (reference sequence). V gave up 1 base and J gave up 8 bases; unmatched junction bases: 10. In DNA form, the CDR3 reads TGCAGTGCTAGAGTACGGGGGGGGGCCTATGATGAGCAGTTCTTC. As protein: CSARVRGGAYDEQFF.

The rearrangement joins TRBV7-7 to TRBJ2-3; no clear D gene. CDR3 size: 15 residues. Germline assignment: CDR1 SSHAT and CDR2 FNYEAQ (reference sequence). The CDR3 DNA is TGTGCTAGCTTCCCCTCTACCCCAGGAACAGATACGCAGTATTTT. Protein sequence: CASFPSTPGTDTQYF.

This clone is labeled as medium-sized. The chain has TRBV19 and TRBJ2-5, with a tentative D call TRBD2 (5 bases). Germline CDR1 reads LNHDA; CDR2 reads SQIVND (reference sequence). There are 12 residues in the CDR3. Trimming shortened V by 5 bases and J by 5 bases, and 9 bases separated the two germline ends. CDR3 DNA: TGTGCCAGTAGTGTTAGAGGGGAGACCCAGTACTTC. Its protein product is CASSVRGETQYF.

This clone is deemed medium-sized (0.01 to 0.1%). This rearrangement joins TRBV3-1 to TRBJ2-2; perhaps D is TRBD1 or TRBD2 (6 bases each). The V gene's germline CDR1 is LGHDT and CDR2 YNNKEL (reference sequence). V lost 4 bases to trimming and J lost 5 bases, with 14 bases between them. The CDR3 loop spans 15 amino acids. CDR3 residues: CASSLKGGLTGELFF. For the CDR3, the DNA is TGTGCCAGCAGCCTAAAGGGGGGTCTGACCGGGGAGCTGTTTTTT.

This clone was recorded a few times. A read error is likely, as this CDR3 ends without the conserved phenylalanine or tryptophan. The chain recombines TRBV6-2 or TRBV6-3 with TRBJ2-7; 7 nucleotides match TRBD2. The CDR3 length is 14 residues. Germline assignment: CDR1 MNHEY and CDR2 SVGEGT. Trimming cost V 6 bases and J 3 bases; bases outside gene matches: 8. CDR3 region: CASSPLRGDYEQYS. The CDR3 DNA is TGTGCCAGCAGCCCTCTCCGGGGGGACTACGAGCAGTACTCC.

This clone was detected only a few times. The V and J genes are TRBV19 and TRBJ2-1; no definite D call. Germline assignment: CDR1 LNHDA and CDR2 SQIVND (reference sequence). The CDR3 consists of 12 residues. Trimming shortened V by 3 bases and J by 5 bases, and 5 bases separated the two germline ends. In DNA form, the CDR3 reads TGTGCCAGTAGTATTGGTAACAATGAGCAGTTCTTC. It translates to CASSIGNNEQFF.

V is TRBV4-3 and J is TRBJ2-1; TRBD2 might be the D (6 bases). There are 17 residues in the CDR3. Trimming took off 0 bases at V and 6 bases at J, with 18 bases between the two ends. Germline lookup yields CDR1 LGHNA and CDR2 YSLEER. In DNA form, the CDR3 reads TGCGCCAGCAGCCAAGAATGGTCGGGAGTAGGGATCAATGAGCAGTTCTTC. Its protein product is CASSQEWSGVGINEQFF.

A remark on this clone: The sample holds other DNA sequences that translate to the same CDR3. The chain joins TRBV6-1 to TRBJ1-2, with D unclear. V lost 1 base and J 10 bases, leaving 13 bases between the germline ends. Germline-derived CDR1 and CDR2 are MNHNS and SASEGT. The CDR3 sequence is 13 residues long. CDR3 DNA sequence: TGTGCCAGCAGTGAAGGGAACTGGGGAACCTACACCTTC. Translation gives CASSEGNWGTYTF.

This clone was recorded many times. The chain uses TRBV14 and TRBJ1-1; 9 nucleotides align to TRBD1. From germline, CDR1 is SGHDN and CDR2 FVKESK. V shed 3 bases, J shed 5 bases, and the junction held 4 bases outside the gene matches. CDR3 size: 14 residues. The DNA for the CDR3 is TGTGCCAGCAGCCACGGACAGGGGAGTACTGAAGCTTTCTTT. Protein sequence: CASSHGQGSTEAFF.

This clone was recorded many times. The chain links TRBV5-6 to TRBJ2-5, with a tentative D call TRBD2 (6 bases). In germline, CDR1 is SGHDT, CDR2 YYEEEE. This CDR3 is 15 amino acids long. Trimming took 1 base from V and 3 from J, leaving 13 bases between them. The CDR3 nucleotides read TGTGCCAGCAGCTTGCGGGAGCTTGGTAAAGAGACCCAGTACTTC. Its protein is CASSLRELGKETQYF.

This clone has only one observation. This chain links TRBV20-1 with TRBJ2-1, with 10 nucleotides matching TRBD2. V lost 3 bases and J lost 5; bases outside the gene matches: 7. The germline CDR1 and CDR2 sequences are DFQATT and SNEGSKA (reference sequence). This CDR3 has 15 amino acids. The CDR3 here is CSARVLAGAHNEQFF. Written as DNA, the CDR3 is TGCAGTGCTAGGGTCCTAGCGGGAGCACACAATGAGCAGTTCTTC.

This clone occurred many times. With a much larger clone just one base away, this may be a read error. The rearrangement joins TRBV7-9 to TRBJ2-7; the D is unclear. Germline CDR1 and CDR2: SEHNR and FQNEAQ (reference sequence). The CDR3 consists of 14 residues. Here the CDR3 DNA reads TGTGCCAGCAGCTTTGGCCAACCATCCTACGGGCAGTACTTC. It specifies CASSFGQPSYGQYF.

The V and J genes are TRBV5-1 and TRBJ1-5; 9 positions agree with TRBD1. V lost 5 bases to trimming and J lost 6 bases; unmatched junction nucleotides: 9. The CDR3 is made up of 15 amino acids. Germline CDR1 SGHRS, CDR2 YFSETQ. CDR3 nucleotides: TGCGCCAGCAGGTCAGGGACAGGGTACAGTCAGCCCCAGCATTTT. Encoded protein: CASRSGTGYSQPQHF. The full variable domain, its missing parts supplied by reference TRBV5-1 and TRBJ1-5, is KAGVTQTPRYLIKTRGQQVTLSCSPISGHRSVSWYQQTPGQGLQFLFEYFSETQRNKGNFPGRFSGRQFSNSRSEMNVSTLELGDSALYLCASRSGTGYSQPQHFGDGTRLSIL.

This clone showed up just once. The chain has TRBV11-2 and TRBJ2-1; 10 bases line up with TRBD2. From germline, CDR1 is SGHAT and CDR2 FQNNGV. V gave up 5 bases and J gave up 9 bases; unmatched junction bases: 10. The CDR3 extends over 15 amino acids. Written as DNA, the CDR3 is TGTGCCAGCAGCGAAGCTAGCGGGAGTTGGGTTGAGCAGTTCTTC. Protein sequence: CASSEASGSWVEQFF.

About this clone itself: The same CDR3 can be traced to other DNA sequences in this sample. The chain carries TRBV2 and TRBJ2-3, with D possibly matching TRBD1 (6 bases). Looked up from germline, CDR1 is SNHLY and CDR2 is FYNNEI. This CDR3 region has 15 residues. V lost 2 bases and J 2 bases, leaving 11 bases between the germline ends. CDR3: CASSETGSSTDTQYF. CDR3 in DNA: TGTGCCAGCAGTGAAACAGGGTCCTCCACAGATACGCAGTATTTT.

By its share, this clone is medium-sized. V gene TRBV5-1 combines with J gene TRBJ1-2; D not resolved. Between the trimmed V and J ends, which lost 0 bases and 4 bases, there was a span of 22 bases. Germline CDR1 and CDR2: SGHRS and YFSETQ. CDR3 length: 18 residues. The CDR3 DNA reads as TGCGCCAGCAGCTTGGCCGGGTCTCAAGGGTTGCTAGTCTATGGCTACACCTTC. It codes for CASSLAGSQGLLVYGYTF.